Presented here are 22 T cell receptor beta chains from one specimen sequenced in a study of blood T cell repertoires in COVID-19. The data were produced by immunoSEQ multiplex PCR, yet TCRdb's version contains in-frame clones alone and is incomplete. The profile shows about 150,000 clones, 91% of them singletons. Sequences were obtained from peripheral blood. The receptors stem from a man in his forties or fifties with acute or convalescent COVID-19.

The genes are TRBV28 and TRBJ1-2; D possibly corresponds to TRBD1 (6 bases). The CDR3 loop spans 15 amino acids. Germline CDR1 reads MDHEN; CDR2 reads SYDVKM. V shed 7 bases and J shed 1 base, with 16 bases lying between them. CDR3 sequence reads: CASTPTGLVNYGYTF. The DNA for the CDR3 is TGTGCCAGCACCCCTACAGGGCTAGTTAACTATGGCTACACCTTC.

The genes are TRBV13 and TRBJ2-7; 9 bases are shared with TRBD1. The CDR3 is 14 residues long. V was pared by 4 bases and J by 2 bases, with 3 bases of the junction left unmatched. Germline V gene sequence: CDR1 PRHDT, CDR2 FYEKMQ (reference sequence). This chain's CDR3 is CASSSRQGAYEQYF. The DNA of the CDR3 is TGTGCCAGCAGCTCCCGACAGGGGGCCTACGAGCAGTACTTC. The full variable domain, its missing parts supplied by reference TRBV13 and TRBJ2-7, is AAGVIQSPRHLIKEKRETATLKCYPIPRHDTVYWYQQGPGQDPQFLISFYEKMQSDKGSIPDRFSAQQFSDYHSELNMSSLELGDSALYFCASSSRQGAYEQYFGPGTRLTVT.

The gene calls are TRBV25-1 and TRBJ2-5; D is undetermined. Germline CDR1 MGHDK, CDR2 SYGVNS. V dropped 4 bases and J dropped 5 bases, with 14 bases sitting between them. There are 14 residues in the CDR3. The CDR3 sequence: CASSASYGRETQYF. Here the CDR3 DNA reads TGTGCCAGCAGTGCGAGCTACGGCAGGGAGACCCAGTACTTC.

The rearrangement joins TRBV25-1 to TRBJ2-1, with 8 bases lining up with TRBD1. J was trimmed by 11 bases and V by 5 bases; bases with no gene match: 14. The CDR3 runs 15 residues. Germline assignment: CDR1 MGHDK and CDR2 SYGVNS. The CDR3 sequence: CASSNPGGAEVKQFF. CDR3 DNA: TGTGCCAGCAGTAACCCAGGGGGCGCAGAGGTTAAGCAGTTCTTC.

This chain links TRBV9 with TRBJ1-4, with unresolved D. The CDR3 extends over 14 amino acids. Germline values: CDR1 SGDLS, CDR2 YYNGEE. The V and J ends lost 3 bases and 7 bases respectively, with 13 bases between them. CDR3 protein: CASSASGRAEKLFF. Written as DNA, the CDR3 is TGTGCCAGCAGCGCGAGCGGGCGGGCTGAAAAACTGTTTTTT.

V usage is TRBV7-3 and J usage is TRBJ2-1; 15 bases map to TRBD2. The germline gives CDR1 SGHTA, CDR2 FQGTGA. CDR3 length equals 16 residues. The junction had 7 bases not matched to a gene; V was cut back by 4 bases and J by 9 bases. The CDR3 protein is CASSSRTSGGAGEQFF. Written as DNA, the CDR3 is TGTGCCAGCAGCTCCCGGACTAGCGGGGGGGCGGGTGAGCAGTTCTTC.

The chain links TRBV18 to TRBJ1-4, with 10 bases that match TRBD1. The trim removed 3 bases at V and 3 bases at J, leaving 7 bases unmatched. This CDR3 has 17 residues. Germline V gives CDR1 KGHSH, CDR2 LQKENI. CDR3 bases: TGTGCCAGCTCACCCTCTGGGACAGGGGTAGCTAATGAAAAACTGTTTTTT. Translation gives CASSPSGTGVANEKLFF.

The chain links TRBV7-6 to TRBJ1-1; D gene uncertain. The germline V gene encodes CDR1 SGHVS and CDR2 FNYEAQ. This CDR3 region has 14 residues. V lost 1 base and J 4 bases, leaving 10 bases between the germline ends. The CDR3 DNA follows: TGTGCCAGCAGCTTAGTCCAGTTCCCCACTGAAGCTTTCTTT. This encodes CASSLVQFPTEAFF.

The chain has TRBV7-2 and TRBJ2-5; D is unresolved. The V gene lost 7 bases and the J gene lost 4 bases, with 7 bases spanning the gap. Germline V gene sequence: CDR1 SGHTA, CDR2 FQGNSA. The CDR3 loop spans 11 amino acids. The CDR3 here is CASTYLETQYF. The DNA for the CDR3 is TGTGCCAGCACATACTTAGAGACCCAGTACTTC.

The CDR3 spells CASRTTGKNTGELFF. CDR3 coding DNA: TGTGCCAGCAGAACGACAGGGAAAAACACCGGGGAGCTGTTTTTT. J is TRBJ2-2 and V is TRBV2, with 7 bases identical to TRBD1. The CDR3 covers 15 residues. The V gene end was trimmed by 6 bases and the J gene end by 2 bases; junction bases not matched to a gene: 6. Germline CDR1 reads SNHLY; CDR2 reads FYNNEI.

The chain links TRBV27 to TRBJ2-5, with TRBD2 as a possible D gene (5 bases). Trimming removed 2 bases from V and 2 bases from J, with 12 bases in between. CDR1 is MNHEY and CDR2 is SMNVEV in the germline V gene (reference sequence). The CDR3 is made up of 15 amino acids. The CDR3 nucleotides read TGTGCCAGCAGTTTACTTGGCGGGCAACAAGAGACCCAGTACTTC. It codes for CASSLLGGQQETQYF.

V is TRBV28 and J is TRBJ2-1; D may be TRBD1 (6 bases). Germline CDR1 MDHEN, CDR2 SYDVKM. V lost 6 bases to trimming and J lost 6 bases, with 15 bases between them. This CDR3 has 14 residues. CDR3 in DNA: TGTGCCAGCAGAACCCCCCTGGGGGCCAATGAGCAGTTCTTC. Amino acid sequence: CASRTPLGANEQFF.

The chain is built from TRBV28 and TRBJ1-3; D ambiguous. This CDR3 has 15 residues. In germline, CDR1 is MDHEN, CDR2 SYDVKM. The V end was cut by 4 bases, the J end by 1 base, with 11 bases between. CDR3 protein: CASSSAGLSGNTIYF. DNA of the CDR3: TGTGCCAGCAGTTCTGCGGGGTTATCTGGAAACACCATATATTTT.

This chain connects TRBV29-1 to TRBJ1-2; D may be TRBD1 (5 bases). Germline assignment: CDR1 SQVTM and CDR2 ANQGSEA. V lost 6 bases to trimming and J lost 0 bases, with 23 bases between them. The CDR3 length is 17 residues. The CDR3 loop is CSVSRHHSGTTNYGYTF. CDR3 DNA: TGCAGCGTGAGCCGCCACCACAGCGGGACTACTAACTATGGCTACACCTTC.

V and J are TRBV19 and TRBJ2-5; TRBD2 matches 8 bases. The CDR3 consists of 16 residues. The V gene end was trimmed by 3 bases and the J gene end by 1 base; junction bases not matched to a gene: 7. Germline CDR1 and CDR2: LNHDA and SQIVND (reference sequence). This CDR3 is CASSISGRETQETQYF. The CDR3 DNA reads TGTGCCAGTAGTATTTCCGGGAGGGAAACCCAAGAGACCCAGTACTTC.

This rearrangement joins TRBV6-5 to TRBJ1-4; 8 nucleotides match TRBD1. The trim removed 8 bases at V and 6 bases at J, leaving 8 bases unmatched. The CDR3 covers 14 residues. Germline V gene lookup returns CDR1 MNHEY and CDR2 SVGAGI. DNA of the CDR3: TGTGCCAGCTCGACAGGGGTTTGGGATGAAAAACTGTTTTTT. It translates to CASSTGVWDEKLFF.

The CDR3, as DNA: TGTGCCAGCAGTTATGGGGCAGGGGTTCCCAAAGAGACCCAGTACTTC. Its protein product is CASSYGAGVPKETQYF. V and J are TRBV6-2 or TRBV6-3 and TRBJ2-5; possibly TRBD1 for D (6 bases). This CDR3 has 16 residues. CDR1 and CDR2 from the germline V gene are MNHEY and SVGEGT. Trimming took 3 bases from V and 3 from J, leaving 17 bases between them.

The CDR3 here is CASRTSGSIDTQYF. The CDR3 coding sequence is TGTGCCTCCCGGACTAGCGGGAGTATAGATACGCAGTATTTT. The V call is TRBV2, the J call TRBJ2-3; 13 bases align to TRBD2. The ends lost 11 bases at V and 5 bases at J; junction bases unmatched: 7. The CDR3 covers 14 residues. Germline V gene sequence: CDR1 SNHLY, CDR2 FYNNEI. Supplemented by reference TRBV2 and TRBJ2-3, the full variable domain reads EPEVTQTPSHQVTQMGQEVILRCVPISNHLYFYWYRQILGQKVEFLVSFYNNEISEKSEIFDDQFSVERPDGSNFTLKIRSTKLEDSAMYFCASRTSGSIDTQYFGPGTRLTVL.

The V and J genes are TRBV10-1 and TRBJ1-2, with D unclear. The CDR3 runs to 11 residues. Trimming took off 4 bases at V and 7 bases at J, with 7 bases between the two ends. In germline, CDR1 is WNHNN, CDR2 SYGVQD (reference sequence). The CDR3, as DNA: TGCGCCAGCAGTGGTCCGGGTGGCTACACCTTC. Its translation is CASSGPGGYTF.

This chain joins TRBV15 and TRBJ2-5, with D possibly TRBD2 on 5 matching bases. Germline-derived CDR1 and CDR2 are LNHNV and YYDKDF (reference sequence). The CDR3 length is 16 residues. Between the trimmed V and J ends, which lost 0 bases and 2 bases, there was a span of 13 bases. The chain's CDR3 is CATSRDGRTAQETQYF. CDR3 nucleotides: TGTGCCACCAGCAGAGATGGGAGAACAGCACAAGAGACCCAGTACTTC.

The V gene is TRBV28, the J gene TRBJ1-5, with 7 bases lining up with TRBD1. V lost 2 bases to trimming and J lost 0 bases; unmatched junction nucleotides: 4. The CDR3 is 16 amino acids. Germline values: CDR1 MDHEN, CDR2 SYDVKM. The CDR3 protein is CASSLPTGTSNQPQHF. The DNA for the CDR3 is TGTGCCAGCAGTTTACCGACAGGGACTAGCAATCAGCCCCAGCATTTT.

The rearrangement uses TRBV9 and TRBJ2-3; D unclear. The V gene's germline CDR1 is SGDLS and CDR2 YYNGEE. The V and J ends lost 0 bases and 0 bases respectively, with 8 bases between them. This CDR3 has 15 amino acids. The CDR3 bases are TGTGCCAGCAGCGTAGTTGGGCAAAGCACAGATACGCAGTATTTT. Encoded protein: CASSVVGQSTDTQYF. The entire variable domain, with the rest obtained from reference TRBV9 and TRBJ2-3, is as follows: DSGVTQTPKHLITATGQRVTLRCSPRSGDLSVYWYQQSLDQGLQFLIQYYNGEERAKGNILERFSAQQFPDLHSELNLSSLELGDSALYFCASSVVGQSTDTQYFGPGTRLTVL.